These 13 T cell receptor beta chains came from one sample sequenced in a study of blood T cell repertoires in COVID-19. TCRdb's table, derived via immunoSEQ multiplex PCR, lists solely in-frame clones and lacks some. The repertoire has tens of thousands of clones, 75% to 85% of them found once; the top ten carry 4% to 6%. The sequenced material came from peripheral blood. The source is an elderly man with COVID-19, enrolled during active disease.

Here the CDR3 DNA reads TGTGCCAGCAGCCAAGTGGGCAGGGTAAGCGCTGAAGCTTTCTTT. Amino acid sequence: CASSQVGRVSAEAFF. This sequence joins TRBV14 and TRBJ1-1; TRBD1 might be the D (5 bases). Per the germline V gene, CDR1 is SGHDN and CDR2 is FVKESK. Trimming took 1 base from V and 6 from J, leaving 15 bases between them. The CDR3 loop spans 15 amino acids.

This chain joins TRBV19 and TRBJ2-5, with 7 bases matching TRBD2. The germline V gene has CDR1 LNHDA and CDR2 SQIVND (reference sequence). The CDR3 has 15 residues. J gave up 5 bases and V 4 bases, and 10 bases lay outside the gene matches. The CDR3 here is CASSSNLGGTETQYF. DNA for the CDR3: TGTGCCAGTAGTAGTAATCTCGGGGGGACGGAGACCCAGTACTTC.

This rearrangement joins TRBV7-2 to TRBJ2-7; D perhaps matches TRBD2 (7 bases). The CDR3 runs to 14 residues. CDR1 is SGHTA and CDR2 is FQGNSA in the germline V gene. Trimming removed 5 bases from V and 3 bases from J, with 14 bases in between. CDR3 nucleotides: TGTGCCAGCAGCCATACGGGGGGCCGCTACGAGCAGTACTTC. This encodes CASSHTGGRYEQYF.

The DNA for the CDR3 is TGTGCCAGCAGCCTCCTGGCGGGGGCCGCCGGGGAGCTGTTTTTT. Its translation: CASSLLAGAAGELFF. This rearrangement joins TRBV3-1 (or the pseudogene TRBV3-2) to TRBJ2-2; perhaps TRBD2 as D (7 bases). The length of the CDR3 is 15 residues. V shed 4 bases and J shed 6 bases, with 15 bases lying between them. Germline values: CDR1 LGHDT, CDR2 YNNKEL (reference sequence).

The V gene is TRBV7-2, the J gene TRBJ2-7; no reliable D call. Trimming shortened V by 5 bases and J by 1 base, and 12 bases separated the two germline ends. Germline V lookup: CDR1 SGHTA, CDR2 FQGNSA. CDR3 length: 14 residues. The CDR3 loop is CASSERRKSYEQYF. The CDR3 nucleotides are TGTGCCAGCAGCGAGAGGCGGAAATCCTACGAGCAGTACTTC.

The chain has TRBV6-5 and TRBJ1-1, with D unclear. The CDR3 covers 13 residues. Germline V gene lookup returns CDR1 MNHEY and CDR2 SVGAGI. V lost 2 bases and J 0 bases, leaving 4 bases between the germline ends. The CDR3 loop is CASSYRVNTEAFF. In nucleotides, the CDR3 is TGTGCCAGCAGTTACAGAGTGAACACTGAAGCTTTCTTT.

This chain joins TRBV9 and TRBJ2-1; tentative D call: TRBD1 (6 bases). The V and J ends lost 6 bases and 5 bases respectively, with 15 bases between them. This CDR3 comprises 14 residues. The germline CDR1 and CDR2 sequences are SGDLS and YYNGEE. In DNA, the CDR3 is TGTGCCAGCACCCGGACAGTGGAAAACAATGAGCAGTTCTTC. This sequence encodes CASTRTVENNEQFF.

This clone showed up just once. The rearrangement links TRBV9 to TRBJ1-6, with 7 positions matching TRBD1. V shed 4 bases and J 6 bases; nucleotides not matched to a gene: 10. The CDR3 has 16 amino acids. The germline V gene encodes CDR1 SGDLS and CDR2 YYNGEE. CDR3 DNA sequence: TGTGCCAGCAGCCCTCTCCGGGACAGCCTTAATTCACCCCTCCACTTT. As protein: CASSPLRDSLNSPLHF.

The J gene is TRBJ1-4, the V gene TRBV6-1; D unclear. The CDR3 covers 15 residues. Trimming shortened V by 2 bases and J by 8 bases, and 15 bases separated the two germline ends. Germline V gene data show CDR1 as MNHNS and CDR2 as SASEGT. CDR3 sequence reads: CASSENLALYEKLFF. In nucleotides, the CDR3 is TGTGCCAGCAGTGAAAACCTGGCATTATACGAAAAACTGTTTTTT.

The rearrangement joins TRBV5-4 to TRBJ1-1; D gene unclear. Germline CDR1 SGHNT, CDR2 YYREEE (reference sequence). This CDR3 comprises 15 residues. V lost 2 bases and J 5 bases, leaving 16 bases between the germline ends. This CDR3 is CASSFTPPRQTEAFF. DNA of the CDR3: TGTGCCAGCAGCTTCACCCCTCCCAGGCAAACTGAAGCTTTCTTT. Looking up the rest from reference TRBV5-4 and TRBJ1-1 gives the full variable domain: ETGVTQSPTHLIKTRGQQVTLRCSSQSGHNTVSWYQQALGQGPQFIFQYYREEENGRGNFPPRFSGLQFPNYSSELNVNALELDDSALYLCASSFTPPRQTEAFFGQGTRLTVV.

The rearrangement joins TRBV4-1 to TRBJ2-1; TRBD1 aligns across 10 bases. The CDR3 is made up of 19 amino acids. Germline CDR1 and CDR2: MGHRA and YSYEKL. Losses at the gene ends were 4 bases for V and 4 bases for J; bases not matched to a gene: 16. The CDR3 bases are TGCGCCAGCAGCCGAGAAAGCCCGATGGGGACAGGGGATTACAATGAGCAGTTCTTC. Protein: CASSRESPMGTGDYNEQFF.

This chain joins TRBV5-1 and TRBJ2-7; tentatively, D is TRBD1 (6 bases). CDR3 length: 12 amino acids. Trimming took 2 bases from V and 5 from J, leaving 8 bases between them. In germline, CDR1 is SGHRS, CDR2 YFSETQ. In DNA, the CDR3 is TGCGCCAGCAGCTTCACAGGGAACGAGCAGTACTTC. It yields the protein CASSFTGNEQYF. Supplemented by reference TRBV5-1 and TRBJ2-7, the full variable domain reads KAGVTQTPRYLIKTRGQQVTLSCSPISGHRSVSWYQQTPGQGLQFLFEYFSETQRNKGNFPGRFSGRQFSNSRSEMNVSTLELGDSALYLCASSFTGNEQYFGPGTRLTVT.

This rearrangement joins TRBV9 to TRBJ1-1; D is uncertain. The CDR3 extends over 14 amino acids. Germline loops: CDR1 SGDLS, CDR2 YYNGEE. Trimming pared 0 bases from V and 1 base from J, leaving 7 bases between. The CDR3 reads CASSVGAGNTEAFF. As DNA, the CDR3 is TGTGCCAGCAGCGTAGGGGCAGGGAACACTGAAGCTTTCTTT.